The 17 T cell receptor beta chains given below trace back to one sample, sequenced in a study of shared clonotypes between healthy human individuals. The repertoire was sequenced with immunoSEQ multiplex PCR; TCRdb's copy has only in-frame clones and lacks some. Seen here are more than 2,000,000 clones, around 90% observed once, and the top ten hold 0.11% to 0.15%. The sample was naive CD4+ T cells sorted from blood. The subset is: CD45RA+ positively selected. The receptors here all came from a young man in good health.

This clone has more than one count but fewer than ten. The rearrangement joins TRBV2 to TRBJ2-7; D gene unclear. Germline CDR1 reads SNHLY; CDR2 reads FYNNEI. The ends were cut back, 4 bases at V and 0 bases at J, with 7 bases in the middle. CDR3 length: 13 amino acids. CDR3: CASSGDDSYEQYF. CDR3 coding DNA: TGTGCCAGCAGTGGGGATGACTCCTACGAGCAGTACTTC. Variable domain in full (rest from reference TRBV2 and TRBJ2-7): EPEVTQTPSHQVTQMGQEVILRCVPISNHLYFYWYRQILGQKVEFLVSFYNNEISEKSEIFDDQFSVERPDGSNFTLKIRSTKLEDSAMYFCASSGDDSYEQYFGPGTRLTVT.

The chain couples TRBV2 to TRBJ2-1; D possibly corresponds to TRBD1 (6 bases). The CDR3 extends over 14 amino acids. Germline V lookup: CDR1 SNHLY, CDR2 FYNNEI. V lost 6 bases, J lost 4 bases, and 13 bases lay in between. Here the CDR3 reads CASRRGRGYNEQFF. DNA of the CDR3: TGTGCCAGCAGAAGGGGCAGGGGATACAATGAGCAGTTCTTC.

J is TRBJ1-4 and V is TRBV7-6, with 8 bases lining up with TRBD1. This CDR3 contains 15 residues. With V trimmed by 4 bases and J by 3 bases, 4 bases remained unmatched. Germline V gene lookup returns CDR1 SGHVS and CDR2 FNYEAQ. CDR3 bases: TGTGCCAGCAGCTCCTGGACAGGGTCTAATGAAAAACTGTTTTTT. Residues: CASSSWTGSNEKLFF.

The chain employs TRBV6-5 and TRBJ2-7; 8 bases align to TRBD1. CDR3 length: 14 residues. After removal of 2 bases from V and 3 bases from J, the junction contained 3 bases not matched to a gene. Germline V gene lookup returns CDR1 MNHEY and CDR2 SVGAGI. CDR3 loop: CASSYQGADYEQYF. The CDR3 DNA reads as TGTGCCAGCAGTTACCAGGGGGCGGACTACGAGCAGTACTTC.

The rearrangement uses TRBV19 and TRBJ1-1; 7 positions agree with TRBD1. Germline trimming cut 5 bases from V and 4 bases from J; bases unmatched to any gene: 4. The CDR3 runs 13 residues. The germline V gene has CDR1 LNHDA and CDR2 SQIVND (reference sequence). CDR3 sequence: CASSGGTATEAFF. CDR3 sequence (DNA): TGTGCCAGTAGTGGGGGGACAGCCACTGAAGCTTTCTTT.

V usage is TRBV10-2 and J usage is TRBJ2-7, with 11 nucleotides matching TRBD1. After removal of 2 bases from V and 9 bases from J, the junction contained 12 bases not matched to a gene. The CDR3 totals 16 residues. Germline V gene lookup returns CDR1 WSHSY and CDR2 SAAADI. CDR3 nucleotide sequence: TGCGCCAGCAGTGAGACTCCGGGTGGACAGGGGGCGCGGCAGTACTTC. Protein sequence: CASSETPGGQGARQYF.

The CDR3 DNA follows: TGTGCCTGGAGTGTAGGCAGGGAGGCAGATACGCAGTATTTT. Its translation is CAWSVGREADTQYF. The V and J genes are TRBV30 and TRBJ2-3; D perhaps matches TRBD2 (6 bases). Per germline, CDR1 GTSNPN and CDR2 SVGIG (reference sequence). This CDR3 region has 14 residues. V was clipped by 0 bases and J by 4 bases, with 11 bases between them.

This clone was picked up one time. The chain carries TRBV14 and TRBJ2-3; D gene unclear. V was trimmed by 6 bases and J by 0 bases, leaving 13 bases between them. Per the germline V gene, CDR1 is SGHDN and CDR2 is FVKESK. The CDR3 contains 15 residues. The CDR3 is CASSPQSTSTDTQYF. CDR3 DNA: TGTGCCAGCAGTCCCCAGAGTACTAGCACAGATACGCAGTATTTT.

The rearrangement links TRBV28 to TRBJ1-3; D may be TRBD1 (5 bases). Trimming shortened V by 1 base and J by 10 bases, and 14 bases separated the two germline ends. CDR1 and CDR2 (germline): MDHEN, SYDVKM. The CDR3 is 14 amino acids. The CDR3: CASSLSAGQRTIYF. CDR3 nucleotides: TGTGCCAGCAGTTTATCAGCAGGGCAAAGGACCATATATTTT. Complete variable domain (other parts from reference TRBV28 and TRBJ1-3): DVKVTQSSRYLVKRTGEKVFLECVQDMDHENMFWYRQDPGLGLRLIYFSYDVKMKEKGDIPEGYSVSREKKERFSLILESASTNQTSMYLCASSLSAGQRTIYFGEGSWLTVV.

The V call is TRBV30, the J call TRBJ1-2, with D uncertain. Germline assignment: CDR1 GTSNPN and CDR2 SVGIG (reference sequence). Trimming left V 2 bases short and J 8 bases short, with 9 bases between. CDR3 size: 11 residues. Here the CDR3 reads CAWSQIRGYTF. CDR3 nucleotides: TGTGCCTGGAGTCAGATTCGCGGCTACACCTTC.

As to this clone: This CDR3 is also generated by other DNA sequences in the sample. This chain joins TRBV5-1 and TRBJ2-5; no clear D. Germline V gives CDR1 SGHRS, CDR2 YFSETQ. The CDR3 totals 11 residues. Trimming took 5 bases from V and 1 from J, leaving 3 bases between them. Written as DNA, the CDR3 is TGCGCCAGCAGAGGCCAAGAGACCCAGTACTTC. It translates to CASRGQETQYF.

This sequence joins TRBV5-6 and TRBJ1-2; possible D gene TRBD1, 6 bases. The germline gives CDR1 SGHDT, CDR2 YYEEEE. The CDR3 is 14 residues long. Trimming removed 4 bases at V and 0 bases at J, with 10 bases between. The CDR3 here is CASSEGGTNYGYTF. Written as DNA, the CDR3 is TGTGCCAGCAGCGAAGGGGGAACTAACTATGGCTACACCTTC.

This chain links TRBV5-4 with TRBJ2-1, with 9 bases that match TRBD2. CDR1 is SGHNT, CDR2 YYREEE, per germline (reference sequence). The CDR3 spans 19 residues. The trim removed 4 bases at V and 5 bases at J, leaving 19 bases unmatched. The CDR3 reads CASSLRAGGFPYSNNEQFF. Here the CDR3 DNA reads TGTGCCAGCAGCCTGAGAGCGGGAGGATTCCCATATTCGAACAATGAGCAGTTCTTC.

The chain recombines TRBV27 with TRBJ2-7, with TRBD2 as a possible D gene (7 bases). The length of the CDR3 is 13 residues. In germline, CDR1 is MNHEY, CDR2 SMNVEV (reference sequence). With 4 bases removed from V and 2 bases from J, the gap between germline ends came to 9 bases. Here the CDR3 reads CASSWGGPYEQYF. The CDR3 DNA follows: TGTGCCAGCAGTTGGGGGGGGCCCTACGAGCAGTACTTC.

The chain carries TRBV5-4 and TRBJ1-2, with a tentative D call TRBD1 (5 bases). Per the germline V gene, CDR1 is SGHNT and CDR2 is YYREEE (reference sequence). Trimming shortened V by 3 bases and J by 6 bases, and 18 bases separated the two germline ends. The CDR3 runs to 15 residues. Written as DNA, the CDR3 is TGTGCCAGCAGCTCGTTGGCCGGGGTCAGGGATGGCTACACCTTC. Its protein product is CASSSLAGVRDGYTF. The entire variable domain, with the rest obtained from reference TRBV5-4 and TRBJ1-2, is as follows: ETGVTQSPTHLIKTRGQQVTLRCSSQSGHNTVSWYQQALGQGPQFIFQYYREEENGRGNFPPRFSGLQFPNYSSELNVNALELDDSALYLCASSSLAGVRDGYTFGSGTRLTVV.

This clone came up once. The V and J genes are TRBV6-5 and TRBJ2-2; D possibly corresponds to TRBD1 (5 bases). The germline V gene encodes CDR1 MNHEY and CDR2 SVGAGI. CDR3 length: 16 amino acids. V was pared by 0 bases and J by 0 bases, with 8 bases between. CDR3 sequence reads: CASSYSDRSNTGELFF. The CDR3 coding sequence is TGTGCCAGCAGTTACTCCGACAGATCGAACACCGGGGAGCTGTTTTTT.

With respect to this clone: Other DNA sequences in the sample encode the same CDR3. Written as DNA, the CDR3 is TGTGCCTGGAGTGTAAGGGGGACTAATGAAAAACTGTTTTTT. Translated, it gives CAWSVRGTNEKLFF. This chain joins TRBV30 and TRBJ1-4; the D gene is possibly TRBD1 (6 bases). The CDR3 length is 14 residues. Germline CDR1 and CDR2: GTSNPN and SVGIG (reference sequence). Trimming stripped 0 bases from V and 2 bases from J, with 7 bases between.